The next 30 T cell receptor beta chains were all read from a single sample in a study of T-cell reconstitution after alpha-beta-depleted transplantation in children (TCRdb year 2016). The method behind the library was PCR. The instrument was an Illumina HiSeq 2500. Molecular barcoding was employed in the preparation of TCR libraries, with unique molecular identifiers being used to normalize TCRbeta repertoire quantification. TCRdb's own reprocessing of the public reads used fastp at Q25 and MiXCR and kept productive beta chains. Every entry covers one CDR3 protein and lists the most common genes and DNA from its rows. This sample has approximately 150,000 distinct CDR3 sequences in its table, and 7.5% to 9% of those were observed once. Clones ranked in the top ten supply roughly 18% of the sample. This specimen's treatment or condition label, per the study, means: allogeneic hematopoietic cell transplantation with graft depleted of TCRalphabeta T cells and CD19 B cells.

Here the sequenced sample was PBMCs, mostly from graft donor cells, taken 180 days after TCRalphabeta/CD19-depleted stem cell transplant. Every receptor here comes from a female patient between 2 and 15 years old who had a stem cell transplant for congenital amegakaryocytic thrombocytopenia, so the T cells may come from the graft donor.

The table lists this clonotype with many counts. The chain employs TRBV20-1 and TRBJ2-5, with D perhaps matching TRBD1 or TRBD2 (6 bases each). Trimming pared 6 bases from V and 7 bases from J, leaving 9 bases between. Germline values: CDR1 DFQATT, CDR2 SNEGSKA (reference sequence). The CDR3 loop spans 10 amino acids. CDR3 bases: TGCAGTGCAGGAGGGGGGACCCAGTACTTC. The encoded protein is CSAGGGTQYF.

This clonotype was detected many times. CDR3 residues: CSAREKYRVKTQYF. CDR3 DNA sequence: TGCAGTGCTAGAGAAAAGTACAGGGTAAAGACCCAGTACTTC. The V call is TRBV20-1, the J call TRBJ2-5; a possible D gene is TRBD1 (6 bases). V shed 0 bases and J shed 6 bases, with 14 bases lying between them. The CDR3 loop spans 14 amino acids. The germline gives CDR1 DFQATT, CDR2 SNEGSKA (reference sequence).

The table lists this clonotype with many counts. The CDR3 sequence: CASNRAGTDTQYF. The CDR3 DNA sequence: TGTGCCAGCAACCGGGCGGGAACAGATACGCAGTATTTT. This chain joins TRBV28 and TRBJ2-3; perhaps TRBD2 as D (6 bases). The V gene's germline CDR1 is MDHEN and CDR2 SYDVKM. V lost 7 bases, J lost 3 bases, and 11 bases lay in between. This CDR3 spans 13 amino acids.

This clonotype was seen many times. In DNA, the CDR3 is TGTGCCAGCAGTTTTGGACAGGGGAATTCACCCCTCCACTTT. The encoded protein is CASSFGQGNSPLHF. The chain joins TRBV12-3 or TRBV12-4 to TRBJ1-6; the match to TRBD1 covers 9 bases. This CDR3 has 14 residues. The trim removed 3 bases at V and 7 bases at J, leaving 1 base unmatched.

CDR3 sequence reads: CSVSWSNTGELFF. DNA for the CDR3: TGCAGCGTTAGCTGGTCGAACACCGGGGAGCTGTTTTTT. The J gene is TRBJ2-2, the V gene TRBV29-1; D is unresolved. This CDR3 comprises 13 residues. Trimming pared 5 bases from V and 0 bases from J, leaving 7 bases between. Germline CDR1 SQVTM, CDR2 ANQGSEA.

There are a few counts of this clonotype. The chain links TRBV4-1 to TRBJ2-2; D is undetermined. V was shortened by 4 bases and J by 1 base, with 7 bases between the two germline ends. This CDR3 spans 14 amino acids. Looked up from germline, CDR1 is MGHRA and CDR2 is YSYEKL. Written as DNA, the CDR3 is TGCGCCAGCAGCCCGAACAAGAACACCGGGGAGCTGTTTTTT. Protein sequence: CASSPNKNTGELFF.

This clonotype was picked up many times. The chain has TRBV10-3 and TRBJ2-3, with 7 nucleotides matching TRBD1. Germline V gene lookup returns CDR1 ENHRY and CDR2 SYGVKD. After removal of 5 bases from V and 2 bases from J, the junction contained 4 bases not matched to a gene. The CDR3 consists of 14 residues. The CDR3 region has the DNA TGTGCCATCAGTAAAGGACAGGTCACAGATACGCAGTATTTT. The encoded protein is CAISKGQVTDTQYF.

This clonotype was seen a few times. The chain recombines TRBV5-1 with TRBJ2-1, with TRBD2 as a possible D gene (5 bases). CDR1 is SGHRS and CDR2 is YFSETQ in the germline V gene. V lost 4 bases to trimming and J lost 9 bases, with 14 bases between them. The CDR3 is 13 residues long. CDR3 in DNA: TGCGCCAGCAGCCCCCCTCCGGGAAGTGAGCAGTTCTTC. Its protein is CASSPPPGSEQFF.

This clonotype was observed a few times. The chain has TRBV10-3 and TRBJ1-5, with a weak D call TRBD1 (5 bases). The CDR3 sequence is 13 residues long. The ends were cut back, 0 bases at V and 7 bases at J, with 7 bases in the middle. Per the germline V gene, CDR1 is ENHRY and CDR2 is SYGVKD. CDR3 in amino acids: CAISESGVQPQHF. As DNA, the CDR3 is TGTGCCATCAGTGAGTCAGGGGTCCAGCCCCAGCATTTT.

This clonotype showed up just a few times. V usage is TRBV4-2 and J usage is TRBJ1-1; TRBD1 might be the D (6 bases). V was pared by 3 bases and J by 3 bases, with 14 bases between. Germline V CDR1 and CDR2: LGHNA, YNFKEQ. The CDR3 is 15 residues long. The CDR3 DNA reads as TGTGCCAGCAGCCAGCAAACAGGGTCGGACACTGAAGCTTTCTTT. Amino acid sequence: CASSQQTGSDTEAFF.

This clonotype was found many times. V and J are TRBV3-1 and TRBJ2-2, with 8 bases identical to TRBD2. Germline CDR1 and CDR2: LGHDT and YNNKEL (reference sequence). The CDR3 contains 17 residues. The J segment lost 6 bases and the V segment lost 0 bases, leaving 9 bases of the junction unmatched. The CDR3 protein is CASSQDQAGAASGELFF. In DNA form, the CDR3 reads TGTGCCAGCAGCCAAGATCAAGCGGGAGCCGCTTCCGGGGAGCTGTTTTTT.

This clonotype occurred a few times. The chain is built from TRBV20-1 and TRBJ2-1, with D unresolved. CDR1 is DFQATT, CDR2 SNEGSKA, per germline (reference sequence). Trimming cost V 6 bases and J 6 bases, with 18 bases left between them. CDR3 size: 14 residues. CDR3 coding DNA: TGCAGTGCAGGTCCGCTCTCGTTTTCCAATGAGCAGTTCTTC. Its translation is CSAGPLSFSNEQFF.

At least ten counts were recorded for this clonotype. The CDR3 region is CASIPGLITDTQYF. The DNA for the CDR3 is TGTGCCAGCATCCCGGGACTAATCACAGATACGCAGTATTTT. The J gene is TRBJ2-3, the V gene TRBV6-2 or TRBV6-3; 7 nucleotides agree with TRBD2. The CDR3 consists of 14 residues. CDR1 is MNHEY and CDR2 is SVGEGT in the germline V gene. V shed 7 bases and J 2 bases; nucleotides not matched to a gene: 6.

This clonotype was observed at least ten times. This rearrangement joins TRBV28 to TRBJ2-7, with D possibly TRBD1 on 6 matching bases. This CDR3 has 13 amino acids. V gave up 6 bases and J gave up 6 bases, with 15 bases separating them. Germline V gene lookup returns CDR1 MDHEN and CDR2 SYDVKM. This chain's CDR3 is CASSYPQGTEQYF. The CDR3 region has the DNA TGTGCCAGCAGCTACCCCCAGGGGACCGAGCAGTACTTC.

This clonotype has just a few counts. The CDR3 loop is CASNPSSVANTGELFF. In DNA form, the CDR3 reads TGTGCCAGCAACCCAAGCTCCGTTGCGAACACCGGGGAGCTGTTTTTT. V is TRBV28 and J is TRBJ2-2; D gene ambiguous. This CDR3 has 16 amino acids. V lost 7 bases to trimming and J lost 0 bases, with 15 bases between them. Germline-derived CDR1 and CDR2 are MDHEN and SYDVKM.

This clonotype was seen repeatedly, ten times or more. The chain recombines TRBV9 with TRBJ1-1; D gene uncertain. Germline V gene lookup returns CDR1 SGDLS and CDR2 YYNGEE. There are 14 residues in the CDR3. V was trimmed by 2 bases and J by 4 bases, leaving 12 bases between them. DNA for the CDR3: TGTGCCAGCAGCGTCACTTCCCGGGGCACTGAAGCTTTCTTT. Translating gives CASSVTSRGTEAFF.

This clonotype was seen at least ten times. The chain carries TRBV29-1 and TRBJ2-3, with D uncertain. V was shortened by 7 bases and J by 0 bases, with 14 bases between the two germline ends. CDR3 length: 14 residues. Germline values: CDR1 SQVTM, CDR2 ANQGSEA. Here the CDR3 DNA reads TGCAGCGGCCTCGCACTAATAAGCACAGATACGCAGTATTTT. This codes for CSGLALISTDTQYF.

Ten or more counts support this clonotype. The chain couples TRBV27 to TRBJ2-6; D ambiguous. Deletions cut 4 bases from V and 2 bases from J, with 6 bases between. The CDR3 length is 14 residues. The germline gives CDR1 MNHEY, CDR2 SMNVEV (reference sequence). CDR3 amino acids: CASSYVTGANVLTF. In DNA, the CDR3 is TGTGCCAGCAGTTACGTAACTGGGGCCAACGTCCTGACTTTC.

This clonotype showed up many times. J is TRBJ2-3 and V is TRBV13, with 9 bases fitting TRBD2. Germline V gene lookup returns CDR1 PRHDT and CDR2 FYEKMQ (reference sequence). After removal of 5 bases from V and 2 bases from J, the junction contained 11 bases not matched to a gene. The length of the CDR3 is 17 residues. The CDR3 coding sequence is TGTGCCAGCAGCCTCCCGATAGCGGGGGACCCCACAGATACGCAGTATTTT. Protein sequence: CASSLPIAGDPTDTQYF. Full variable domain (outside the CDR3, taken from reference TRBV13 and TRBJ2-3): AAGVIQSPRHLIKEKRETATLKCYPIPRHDTVYWYQQGPGQDPQFLISFYEKMQSDKGSIPDRFSAQQFSDYHSELNMSSLELGDSALYFCASSLPIAGDPTDTQYFGPGTRLTVL.

This clonotype occurred many times. The V call is TRBV2, the J call TRBJ1-1; 7 nucleotides match TRBD1. V lost 6 bases and J lost 0; bases outside the gene matches: 4. CDR3 length: 14 residues. Germline CDR1 and CDR2: SNHLY and FYNNEI. DNA for the CDR3: TGTGCCAGCAGATGGGACAGACTGAACACTGAAGCTTTCTTT. This sequence encodes CASRWDRLNTEAFF.

This clonotype was observed at least ten times. The V and J genes are TRBV5-1 and TRBJ1-3, with a weak D call TRBD1 (6 bases). The ends were cut back, 3 bases at V and 4 bases at J, with 14 bases in the middle. CDR1 and CDR2 (germline): SGHRS, YFSETQ. The CDR3 extends over 15 amino acids. The CDR3 here is CASSYQGSEGNTIYF. The CDR3 coding sequence is TGCGCCAGCAGCTACCAGGGGAGCGAAGGAAACACCATATATTTT.

This clonotype came up many times. The rearrangement joins TRBV20-1 to TRBJ2-1; D may match TRBD1 or TRBD2 (5 bases each). V was pared by 6 bases and J by 9 bases, with 24 bases between. Germline lookup yields CDR1 DFQATT and CDR2 SNEGSKA (reference sequence). The CDR3 is made up of 15 amino acids. The CDR3 loop is CSAEWSGTRGAEQFF. In nucleotides, the CDR3 is TGCAGTGCGGAATGGTCCGGGACCCGCGGCGCTGAGCAGTTCTTC.

This clonotype has ten or more counts. This chain connects TRBV6-1 to TRBJ2-3; D remains ambiguous. CDR3 length: 15 amino acids. Per the germline V gene, CDR1 is MNHNS and CDR2 is SASEGT. Trimming left V 8 bases short and J 0 bases short, with 15 bases between. DNA for the CDR3: TGTGCCAGCCTCGGGCGCCACCCTAGCACAGATACGCAGTATTTT. Translation gives CASLGRHPSTDTQYF.

This clonotype has more than one count but fewer than ten. V is TRBV18 and J is TRBJ2-3; D unclear. Germline V gene sequence: CDR1 KGHSH, CDR2 LQKENI. V was cut by 6 bases and J by 1 base, with 14 bases left in between. The CDR3 length is 15 residues. CDR3 loop: CASSSPILRTDTQYF. CDR3 in DNA: TGTGCCAGCTCTTCCCCTATCCTACGCACAGATACGCAGTATTTT.

This clonotype was picked up many times. The chain is built from TRBV5-1 and TRBJ2-3; either TRBD1 or TRBD2 may supply D (5 bases each). Germline CDR1 and CDR2: SGHRS and YFSETQ. Deletions cut 8 bases from V and 1 base from J, with 14 bases between. This CDR3 contains 14 residues. The CDR3 nucleotides are TGCGCCAGTCGGGGACCGGTGGGCACAGATACGCAGTATTTT. Translation: CASRGPVGTDTQYF.

This clonotype was seen repeatedly, ten times or more. The chain carries TRBV5-1 and TRBJ2-5; 8 bases line up with TRBD2. The CDR3 is 18 amino acids. CDR1 is SGHRS, CDR2 YFSETQ, per germline. V shed 2 bases, J shed 5 bases, and the junction held 17 bases outside the gene matches. DNA of the CDR3: TGCGCCAGCAGCTTACTAGCGGTGGCGGGGGGAGTACCGGAGACCCAGTACTTC. Protein product: CASSLLAVAGGVPETQYF.

In its sample, this clonotype was seen many times. The chain is built from TRBV7-6 and TRBJ2-2; D remains unclear. The CDR3 covers 15 residues. Germline V CDR1 and CDR2: SGHVS, FNYEAQ. Deletions cut 1 base from V and 4 bases from J, with 10 bases between. CDR3 nucleotide sequence: TGTGCCAGCAGCTTAGTCGGCAGAGGCACCGGGGAGCTGTTTTTT. Its translation: CASSLVGRGTGELFF.

CDR3 sequence (DNA): TGTGCCAGCAGTTTGACTAGCGGGGGGCTTGAGACCCAGTACTTC. It translates to CASSLTSGGLETQYF. This chain joins TRBV28 and TRBJ2-5; 13 bases fit TRBD2. Unmatched junction bases numbered 3, after V lost 3 bases and J lost 5 bases. The CDR3 extends over 15 amino acids. Germline V gene data show CDR1 as MDHEN and CDR2 as SYDVKM. Based on the CDR3 plus reference TRBV28 and TRBJ2-5, the full variable domain is DVKVTQSSRYLVKRTGEKVFLECVQDMDHENMFWYRQDPGLGLRLIYFSYDVKMKEKGDIPEGYSVSREKKERFSLILESASTNQTSMYLCASSLTSGGLETQYFGPGTRLLVL.

This clonotype came up many times. This chain links TRBV29-1 with TRBJ1-1; D might be TRBD1 (5 bases). V lost 3 bases and J lost 6, with 17 bases in between. The V gene's germline CDR1 is SQVTM and CDR2 ANQGSEA. The CDR3 loop spans 14 amino acids. The CDR3 is CSVEGSNGGPEAFF. CDR3 coding DNA: TGCAGCGTTGAGGGTAGCAATGGGGGTCCTGAAGCTTTCTTT.

The J gene is TRBJ2-7, the V gene TRBV3-1; the match to TRBD2 covers 14 bases. CDR1 is LGHDT, CDR2 YNNKEL, per germline (reference sequence). Unmatched junction bases numbered 21, after V lost 11 bases and J lost 3 bases. The CDR3 is 19 amino acids. The DNA for the CDR3 is TGTGCCTCCTGGGGGCGGAGGGGACAGGGGACTAGCGGGAGCTACGAGCAGTACTTC. Translation: CASWGRRGQGTSGSYEQYF.